This is a list of T cell receptor beta chains from one sample in a study of blood T cells in healthy people across ages. Each CDR3 protein gets one entry after TCRdb re-called the 5' RACE reads with MiXCR. This sample has hundreds of thousands of distinct CDR3 sequences; around 21% occur once, and the top ten carry 3% to 4.5%. Sequenced sample: blood. All receptors come from a man between 70 and 80 years old in good health. CDR3s include the opening cysteine and the closing phenylalanine or tryptophan. D genes are given only for firm matches. Clone sizes are given selectively: once, few, many, or a class where the clone is expanded.

clone_size	v_call	j_call	d_call	cdr3_nt	cdr3_aa
few	TRBV2	TRBJ2-6	-	TGTGCCAGCAGTGTGAGAGGTCGCTCTGGGGCCAACGTCCTGACTTTC	CASSVRGRSGANVLTF
-	TRBV4-1	TRBJ2-3	-	TGCGCCAGCAGCCAAGATCCGGCGGCAGATACGCAGTATTTT	CASSQDPAADTQYF
-	TRBV10-3	TRBJ2-2	TRBD1	TGTGCCATCAGTGAGCAGGGGGCTGCCGGGGAGCTGTTTTTT	CAISEQGAAGELFF
-	TRBV19	TRBJ2-7	-	TGTGCCAGTAGTATCCGCCAGGGCTCCTACGAGCAGTACTTC	CASSIRQGSYEQYF
few	TRBV6-2/TRBV6-3	TRBJ2-7	TRBD2	TGTGCCAGCAGTGGACTAGCTCGAGGTTCCTACGAGCAGTACTTC	CASSGLARGSYEQYF
-	TRBV27	TRBJ2-1	-	TGTGCCAGCAGTGGCAGGGAGCAGTTCTTC	CASSGREQFF
few	TRBV12-3/TRBV12-4	TRBJ1-1	TRBD1	TGTGCCAGCAGACCGACAGGGATCAACACTGAAGCTTTCTTT	CASRPTGINTEAFF
few	TRBV4-1	TRBJ2-1	TRBD2	TGCGCCAGCGGCCAAGAGGGCGGGAGGGCCTACAATGAGCAGTTCTTC	CASGQEGGRAYNEQFF
-	TRBV5-5	TRBJ1-5	TRBD1	TGTGCCAGCAGCTTTTGTGGGACAGGGGATCAGCCCCAGCATTTT	CASSFCGTGDQPQHF
-	TRBV4-3	TRBJ1-2	TRBD1	TGCGCCAGCAGCCAAGAGCAGGGGGCTCGAGGCTACACCTTC	CASSQEQGARGYTF
few	TRBV5-5	TRBJ1-2	TRBD1	TGTGCCAGCAGTTACGACAGGGGAGATGGCTACACCTTC	CASSYDRGDGYTF
few	TRBV28	TRBJ1-4	-	TGTGCCAGCAGTTTATGGGGGGCAGGGACGAATGAAAAACTGTTTTTT	CASSLWGAGTNEKLFF
few	TRBV6-5	TRBJ2-3	TRBD1	TGTGCCAGCAGTCCCCGGGACAGGCCCACAGATACGCAGTATTTT	CASSPRDRPTDTQYF
-	TRBV20-1	TRBJ2-5	TRBD1	TGCAGTGCTAGGTCTGGCGACAGGGTCCAAGAGACCCAGTACTTC	CSARSGDRVQETQYF
-	TRBV7-3	TRBJ2-2	TRBD1	TGTGCCAGCAGCCAGGACAGGATCCGGCCCGGGGAGCTGTTTTTT	CASSQDRIRPGELFF
-	TRBV19	TRBJ2-5	-	TGTGCCAGTAGTATAGAACTGTCCCAAGAGACCCAGTACTTC	CASSIELSQETQYF
few	TRBV5-1	TRBJ2-5	-	TGCGCCAGCAGCTTGGCCCAGGGAATCCAAGAGACCCAGTACTTC	CASSLAQGIQETQYF
few	TRBV3-1	TRBJ2-1	-	TGTGCCAGCAGCCAAGATGTGGGAGCTTACAATGAGCAGTTCTTC	CASSQDVGAYNEQFF
-	TRBV7-2	TRBJ2-1	-	TGTGCCAGCAGCTTAAATTCCTTCGGTAATGAGCAGTTCTTC	CASSLNSFGNEQFF
-	TRBV24-1	TRBJ2-1	TRBD2	TGTGCCACCAGTGATTCCCGGACTAGCGGGAGTATGAATGAGCAGTTCTTC	CATSDSRTSGSMNEQFF
-	TRBV6-5	TRBJ1-5	-	TGTGCCAGCAGTTACGGAGGGTTCAATCAGCCCCAGCATTTT	CASSYGGFNQPQHF
few	TRBV28	TRBJ2-2	-	TGTGCCAGCAGTTTAGCGGCGACCCTGACCGGGGAGCTGTTTTTT	CASSLAATLTGELFF
-	TRBV29-1	TRBJ2-1	TRBD2	TGCAGCGTTCAAGAGGGACTAGCGGGAGAGGATGAGCAGTTCTTC	CSVQEGLAGEDEQFF
-	TRBV5-6	TRBJ2-2	TRBD2	TGTGCCAGCAGCTTGGGGGCGGGGGCGAACACCGGGGAGCTGTTTTTT	CASSLGAGANTGELFF
few	TRBV12-3/TRBV12-4	TRBJ2-2	-	TGTGCCAGCAGTCGTCCGACTAGTCTCGGGGAGCTGTTTTTT	CASSRPTSLGELFF
few	TRBV7-9	TRBJ1-1	TRBD1	TGTGCCAGCAGCCTACAGGGGGCAGATGAAGCTTTCTTT	CASSLQGADEAFF
few	TRBV10-3	TRBJ1-1	TRBD1	TGTGCCATCAGTGACCAGGATTATACAGGGGGCCGTTTGAACACTGAAGCTTTCTTT	CAISDQDYTGGRLNTEAFF
-	TRBV7-2	TRBJ1-2	-	TGTGCCAGCAGCCCCTGGGGGGGTGCCTCCCTCTATGGCTACACCTTC	CASSPWGGASLYGYTF
few	TRBV20-1	TRBJ2-5	-	TGCAGTGCTATTGACCCAGAGACCCAGTACTTC	CSAIDPETQYF
-	TRBV5-5	TRBJ2-1	-	TGTGCCAGTGCCGGGACGGACACCTACAATGAGCAGTTCTTC	CASAGTDTYNEQFF
few	TRBV7-8	TRBJ2-7	-	TGTGCCAGCAGCTTACTAGTGTTCTACGAGCAGTACTTC	CASSLLVFYEQYF
-	TRBV2	TRBJ1-4	-	TGTGCCAGCAACAGTTTGGGTTCCAATGAAAAACTGTTTTTT	CASNSLGSNEKLFF
-	TRBV5-1	TRBJ2-7	-	TGCGCCAGCAGTCCCGGCACTTTGGTGACCTACGAGCAGTACTTC	CASSPGTLVTYEQYF
few	TRBV20-1	TRBJ2-7	TRBD2	TGCAGTGCTAGCGACCTAGCGGGGCCTTCCTACGAGCAGTACTTC	CSASDLAGPSYEQYF
-	TRBV6-1	TRBJ2-7	TRBD2	TGTGCCAGCAATCCGGGGCTAGCGGGCGCCTACGAGCAGTACTTC	CASNPGLAGAYEQYF
-	TRBV29-1	TRBJ2-7	-	TGCAGCGGAACCGGGACAAACTCCTACGAGCAGTACTTC	CSGTGTNSYEQYF
-	TRBV29-1	TRBJ2-3	TRBD2	TGCAGCGTTGAAGAAAGACTAGCGGGAAAAACAGATACGCAGTATTTT	CSVEERLAGKTDTQYF